The following is a T cell receptor beta chain sequence with its context. Its antigen is undetermined. The data are from a study of cytomegalovirus exposure and HLA in healthy donors. The PCR made use of 60 Vbeta and 13 Jbeta primers. Generated by immunoSEQ multiplex PCR, the TCRdb table keeps only in-frame clones and is missing some. The repertoire table contains tens of thousands of clones. General study results and limits: Some public TCRs appeared in many individuals, while most sequences were rare. Some V segments (TRBV6-2 and TRBV6-3 among them) were excluded as indistinguishable.

Germline CDR1 and CDR2: GTSNPN and SVGIG (reference sequence). This CDR3 region has 13 residues. With 3 bases removed from V and 8 bases from J, the gap between germline ends came to 16 bases. Sequencing was carried out using PBMCs. This sequence joins TRBV30 and TRBJ1-2, with a tentative D call TRBD1 (5 bases). The sequence derives from a man aged 45-65 years in good health and CMV-seronegative. CDR3 sequence reads: CAWSLRGISGYTF. Here the CDR3 DNA reads TGTGCCTGGAGCCTCCGGGGGATCAGCGGCTACACCTTC.